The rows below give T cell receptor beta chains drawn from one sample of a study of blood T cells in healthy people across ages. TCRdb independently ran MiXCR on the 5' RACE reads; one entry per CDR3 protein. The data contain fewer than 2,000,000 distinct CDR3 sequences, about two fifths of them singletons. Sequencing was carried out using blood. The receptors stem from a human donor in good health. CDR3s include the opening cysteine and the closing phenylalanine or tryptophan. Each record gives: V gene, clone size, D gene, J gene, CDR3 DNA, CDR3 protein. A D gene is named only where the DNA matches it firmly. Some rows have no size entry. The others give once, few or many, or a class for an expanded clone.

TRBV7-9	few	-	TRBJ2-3	TGTGCCAGCAGCTTATCGGTCCCGGCAGATACGCAGTATTTT	CASSLSVPADTQYF
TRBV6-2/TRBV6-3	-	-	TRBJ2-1	TGTGCCAGCAGTTACTCAGGGGGAGGCCGTGAGCAGTTCTTC	CASSYSGGGREQFF
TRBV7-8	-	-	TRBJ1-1	TGTGCCAGCAGCTCCCGGACACCCCCAGGAACTGAAACTTTCTTT	CASSSRTPPGTETFF
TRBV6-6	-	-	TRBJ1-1	TGTGCCATCAGGCCCGCCGGGGGCACTGAAGCTTTCTTT	CAIRPAGGTEAFF
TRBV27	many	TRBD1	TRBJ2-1	TGTGCCAGCAGTAATTCGGGACAGCTCTACAATGAGCAGTTCTTC	CASSNSGQLYNEQFF
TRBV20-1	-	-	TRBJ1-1	TGCAGTAATTCCGGACCGCCGAACACTGAAGCTTTCTTT	CSNSGPPNTEAFF
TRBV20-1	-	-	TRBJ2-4	TGCAGTGCTAGAGATAATAACATTCAGTACTTC	CSARDNNIQYF
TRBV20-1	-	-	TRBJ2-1	TGCAGTGCTCTTGTTGGGGGGTACAATGAGCAGTGCTTC	CSALVGGYNEQCF
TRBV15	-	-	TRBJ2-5	TGTGCCACCAGCAGAGATCTTGGATCAGAGACCCAGTACTTC	CATSRDLGSETQYF
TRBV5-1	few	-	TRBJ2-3	TGCGCCAGCAGCTTGTGGAGGGAGGCAGATACGCAGTATTTT	CASSLWREADTQYF
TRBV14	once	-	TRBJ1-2	TGTGCCAGCAGCCAAGAACACCGCGGCTATGGCTACACCTTC	CASSQEHRGYGYTF
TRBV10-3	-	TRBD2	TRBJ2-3	TGTGCCATCAGACCCGGACTAGCTACAGATACGCAGTATTTT	CAIRPGLATDTQYF
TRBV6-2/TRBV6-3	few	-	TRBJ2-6	TGTGCCAGCGCTTCCGGGACACCTCCCTCTGGGGCCAACGTCCTGACTTTC	CASASGTPPSGANVLTF
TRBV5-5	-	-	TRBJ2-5	TGTGCCAGCAGCTGGCCGGGCACCCGAGCTCAAGAGACCCAGTACTTC	CASSWPGTRAQETQYF
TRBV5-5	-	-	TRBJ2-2	TGTGCCAGCAGCCGGGGGAACGCCGGGGAGCTGTTTTTT	CASSRGNAGELFF
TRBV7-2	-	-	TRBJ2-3	TGTGCCAGCAGCTTACAAACGGGTGGGGACATCCCGCAGTATTTT	CASSLQTGGDIPQYF
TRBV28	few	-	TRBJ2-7	TGTGCCATCTTGCCCAGACCGGGACATAGCTCCTACGAGCAGTACTTC	CAILPRPGHSSYEQYF
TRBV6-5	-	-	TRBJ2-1	TGTGCCAGCAGTTACGCCGCTGGGAATGAGCAGTTCTTC	CASSYAAGNEQFF